This T cell receptor (beta chain) was documented in a study of OX40 agonist ivuxolimab in advanced cancers. Study-wide points: The average count of expanded clones was higher among CD8+ T cells than among CD4+.

Worth noting for this clone: Its matching antigen is unknown.

The CDR3 loop spans 15 amino acids. Germline lookup yields CDR1 MRHNA and CDR2 SNTAGT. V lost 4 bases to trimming and J lost 2 bases, with 12 bases between them. Sequenced by immunoSEQ multiplex PCR; TCRdb stores in-frame clones only, minus some. The top ten hold approximately 6.9% of the sample, which has 70,000 to 95,000 clones, about 90% seen once. The sequencing used CD4+ or CD8+ T cells sorted from blood, collected in a trial of the OX40 agonist ivuxolimab. V is TRBV6-4 and J is TRBJ2-1, with D possibly TRBD1 on 6 matching bases. The TCR sequence derives from an adult with an advanced solid tumor such as melanoma, head and neck, liver or kidney cancer. The CDR3 DNA follows: TGTGCCAGCAGTGTGGAGGCAGGGGCCTACAATGAGCAGTTCTTC. The encoded protein is CASSVEAGAYNEQFF.